The clone carrying this TCR beta chain was detected only a few times. The record originates from a study of blood T cell repertoires in COVID-19. This CDR3 comprises 15 residues. Trimming removed 5 bases from V and 5 bases from J, with 16 bases in between. Germline V gene lookup returns CDR1 LNHDA and CDR2 SQIVND (reference sequence). Original handling: Nucleated cell counts were estimated from reference gene primer amplification. Profiled with immunoSEQ multiplex PCR; TCRdb holds only in-frame clones, not every one. Clone size and V and J calls were adopted from that table, with D and trimming inferred from the DNA. The sample records some 100,000 clones, less than 85% being singletons.

Specimen: peripheral blood. The chain carries TRBV19 and TRBJ1-3; D uncertain. The sequence was collected from a man in his fifties or sixties with acute or convalescent COVID-19. In nucleotides, the CDR3 is TGTGCCAGTAGTGTTGGACTGGAACGGCGAAACACCATATATTTT. Protein: CASSVGLERRNTIYF.